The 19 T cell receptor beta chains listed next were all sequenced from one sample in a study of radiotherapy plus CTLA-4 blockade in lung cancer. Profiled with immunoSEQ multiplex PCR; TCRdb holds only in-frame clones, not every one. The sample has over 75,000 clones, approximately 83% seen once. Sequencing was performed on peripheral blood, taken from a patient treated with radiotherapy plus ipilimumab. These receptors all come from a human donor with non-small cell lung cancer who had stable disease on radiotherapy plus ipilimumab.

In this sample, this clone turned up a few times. This CDR3 is CASSFGTGFGNTIYF. CDR3 DNA sequence: TGTGCCAGCAGCTTTGGGACAGGGTTTGGAAACACCATATATTTT. The rearrangement joins TRBV7-2 to TRBJ1-3; 9 bases are shared with TRBD1. Trimming removed 3 bases from V and 3 bases from J; junction bases left unmatched: 3. Germline V gene lookup returns CDR1 SGHTA and CDR2 FQGNSA. This CDR3 comprises 15 residues.

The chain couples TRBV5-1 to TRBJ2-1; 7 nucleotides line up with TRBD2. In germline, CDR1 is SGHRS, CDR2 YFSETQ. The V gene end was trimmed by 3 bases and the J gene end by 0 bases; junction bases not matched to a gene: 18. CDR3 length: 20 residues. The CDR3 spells CASSSDQGSGLRSSYNEQFF. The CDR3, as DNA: TGCGCCAGCAGCTCAGATCAAGGTAGCGGGTTACGTAGCTCCTACAATGAGCAGTTCTTC.

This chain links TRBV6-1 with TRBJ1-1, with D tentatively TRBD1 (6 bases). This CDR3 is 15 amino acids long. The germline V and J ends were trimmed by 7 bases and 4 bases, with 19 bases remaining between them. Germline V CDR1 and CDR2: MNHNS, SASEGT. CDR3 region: CASTEEVGRGTEAFF. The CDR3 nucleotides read TGTGCCAGCACCGAAGAGGTGGGCAGGGGCACTGAAGCTTTCTTT.

Here the CDR3 DNA reads TGTGCCAGCAGCTTGTCCGCGTCCTCTGGAAACACCATATATTTT. Translating it yields CASSLSASSGNTIYF. The V and J genes are TRBV5-5 and TRBJ1-3; D call uncertain. Trimming removed 1 base from V and 0 bases from J, with 8 bases in between. CDR3 length: 15 amino acids. The germline CDR1 and CDR2 sequences are SGHKS and YYEKEE (reference sequence). The whole variable domain, remainder taken from reference TRBV5-5 and TRBJ1-3, is DAGVTQSPTHLIKTRGQQVTLRCSPISGHKSVSWYQQVLGQGPQFIFQYYEKEERGRGNFPDRFSARQFPNYSSELNVNALLLGDSALYLCASSLSASSGNTIYFGEGSWLTVV.

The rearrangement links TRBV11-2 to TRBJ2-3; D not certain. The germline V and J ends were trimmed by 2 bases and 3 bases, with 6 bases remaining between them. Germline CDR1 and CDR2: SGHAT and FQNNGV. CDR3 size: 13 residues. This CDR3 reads CASSLFWTDTQYF. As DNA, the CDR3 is TGTGCCAGCAGCTTATTTTGGACAGATACGCAGTATTTT.

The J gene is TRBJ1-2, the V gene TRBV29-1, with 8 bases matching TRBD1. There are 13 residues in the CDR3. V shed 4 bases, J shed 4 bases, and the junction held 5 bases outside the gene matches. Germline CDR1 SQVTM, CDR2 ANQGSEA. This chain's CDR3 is CSVVPGGSYGYTF. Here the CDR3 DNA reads TGCAGCGTTGTCCCAGGGGGCTCCTATGGCTACACCTTC.

CDR3 loop: CASSLAPVPGETQYF. CDR3 in DNA: TGTGCCAGCAGCTTAGCCCCCGTGCCAGGGGAGACCCAGTACTTC. The chain combines TRBV7-6 with TRBJ2-5, with a possible D match to TRBD1 (5 bases). CDR3 length equals 15 residues. V lost 0 bases and J 5 bases, leaving 13 bases between the germline ends. Germline CDR1 is SGHVS and CDR2 is FNYEAQ.

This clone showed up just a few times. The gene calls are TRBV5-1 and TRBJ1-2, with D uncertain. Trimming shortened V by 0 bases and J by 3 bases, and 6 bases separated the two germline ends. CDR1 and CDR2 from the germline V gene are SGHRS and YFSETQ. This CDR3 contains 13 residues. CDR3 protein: CASSLVADYGYTF. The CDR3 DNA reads TGCGCCAGCAGCTTGGTTGCTGACTATGGCTACACCTTC.

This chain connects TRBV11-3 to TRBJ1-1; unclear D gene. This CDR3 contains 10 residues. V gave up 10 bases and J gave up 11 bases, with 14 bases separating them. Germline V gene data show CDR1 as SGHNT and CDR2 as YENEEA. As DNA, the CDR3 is TGTGCCAACGCCCAGACGTCGGCTTTCTTT. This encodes CANAQTSAFF.

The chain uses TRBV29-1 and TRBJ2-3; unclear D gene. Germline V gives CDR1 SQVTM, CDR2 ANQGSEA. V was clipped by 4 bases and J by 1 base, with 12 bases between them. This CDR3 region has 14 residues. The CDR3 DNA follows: TGCAGCGTTGCTGGTTCCTTCGGCACAGATACGCAGTATTTT. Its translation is CSVAGSFGTDTQYF.

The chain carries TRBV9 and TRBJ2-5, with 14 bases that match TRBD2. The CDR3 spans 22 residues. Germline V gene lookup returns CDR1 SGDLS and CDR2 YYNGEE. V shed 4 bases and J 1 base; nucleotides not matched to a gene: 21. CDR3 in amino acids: CASSPQGVGLAGAPGAQETQYF. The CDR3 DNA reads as TGTGCCAGCAGCCCCCAAGGTGTGGGACTAGCGGGAGCTCCCGGGGCCCAAGAGACCCAGTACTTC.

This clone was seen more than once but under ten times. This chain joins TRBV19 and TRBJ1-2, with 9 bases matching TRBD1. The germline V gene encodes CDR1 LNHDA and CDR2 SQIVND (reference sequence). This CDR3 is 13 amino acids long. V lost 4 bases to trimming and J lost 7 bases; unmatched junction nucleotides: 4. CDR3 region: CASSTTGGTGYTF. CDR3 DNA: TGTGCCAGTAGTACGACAGGGGGAACTGGCTACACCTTC.

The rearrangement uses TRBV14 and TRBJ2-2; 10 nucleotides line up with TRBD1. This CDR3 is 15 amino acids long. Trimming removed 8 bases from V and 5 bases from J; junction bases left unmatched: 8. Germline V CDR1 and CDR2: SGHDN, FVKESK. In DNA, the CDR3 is TGTGCCAGCGCCCGACAGGGGGCATCGACCGGGGAGCTGTTTTTT. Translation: CASARQGASTGELFF.

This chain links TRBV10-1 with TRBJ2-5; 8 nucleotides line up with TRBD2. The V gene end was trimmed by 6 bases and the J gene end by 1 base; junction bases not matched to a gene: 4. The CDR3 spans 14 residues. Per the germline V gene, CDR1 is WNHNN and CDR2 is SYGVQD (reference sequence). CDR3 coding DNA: TGCGCCAGCAGCCCCGGACTAGCCCAAGAGACCCAGTACTTC. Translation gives CASSPGLAQETQYF.

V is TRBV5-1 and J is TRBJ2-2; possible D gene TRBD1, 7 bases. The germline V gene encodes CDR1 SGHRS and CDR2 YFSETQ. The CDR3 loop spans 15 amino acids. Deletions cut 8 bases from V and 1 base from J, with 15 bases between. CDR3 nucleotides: TGCGCCAGTCAGGGGGGACCCCTGAACACCGGGGAGCTGTTTTTT. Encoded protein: CASQGGPLNTGELFF.

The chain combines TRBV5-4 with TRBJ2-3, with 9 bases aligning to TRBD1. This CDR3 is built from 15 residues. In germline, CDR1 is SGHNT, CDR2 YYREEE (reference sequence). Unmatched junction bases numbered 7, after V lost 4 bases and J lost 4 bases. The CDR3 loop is CASSGRDRVPDTQYF. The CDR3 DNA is TGTGCCAGCAGCGGTAGGGACAGGGTACCAGATACGCAGTATTTT. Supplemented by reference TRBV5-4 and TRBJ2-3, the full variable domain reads ETGVTQSPTHLIKTRGQQVTLRCSSQSGHNTVSWYQQALGQGPQFIFQYYREEENGRGNFPPRFSGLQFPNYSSELNVNALELDDSALYLCASSGRDRVPDTQYFGPGTRLTVL.

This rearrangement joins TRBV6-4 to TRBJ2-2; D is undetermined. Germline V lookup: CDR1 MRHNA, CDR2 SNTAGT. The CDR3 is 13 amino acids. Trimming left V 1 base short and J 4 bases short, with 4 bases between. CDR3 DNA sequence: TGTGCCAGCAGTGACTGGAGCACCGGGGAGCTGTTTTTT. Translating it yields CASSDWSTGELFF.

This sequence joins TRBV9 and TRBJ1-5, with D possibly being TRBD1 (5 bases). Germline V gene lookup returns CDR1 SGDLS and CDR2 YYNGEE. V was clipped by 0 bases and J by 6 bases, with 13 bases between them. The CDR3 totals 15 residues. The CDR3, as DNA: TGTGCCAGCAGCGTAGAGGGCAGGGTGGTTCAGCCCCAGCATTTT. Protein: CASSVEGRVVQPQHF.

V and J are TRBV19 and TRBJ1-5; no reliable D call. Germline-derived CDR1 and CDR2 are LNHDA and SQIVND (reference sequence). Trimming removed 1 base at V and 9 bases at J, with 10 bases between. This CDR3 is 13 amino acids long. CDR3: CASSIGPLRPQHF. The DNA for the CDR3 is TGTGCCAGTAGTATAGGCCCCCTCCGGCCCCAGCATTTT.